This T cell receptor (beta chain) originates from a study of shared clonotypes between healthy human individuals (dated by TCRdb to 2018 to 2020). Study-level background: The cohort included a few men and two women between 18 and 49 years of age. Per donor, three plates each were used for CD4 naive and CD4 memory, two for CD8 naive, and one for CD8 memory. Blood TCR repertoires of roughly 5 healthy adults were deeply sequenced to estimate repertoire size and the extent of clonotype sharing between individuals. To increase sequencing depth and limit assay-specific biases, different laboratories used diverse techniques to prepare libraries and sequence TCR repertoires. Each donor's leukapheresis produced roughly between roughly 0.94 and 9.5 billion PBMCs. The full study reports these points: Estimated clonotype richness was generally larger for naive than for memory subsets. Incomplete sequencing was indicated by rarefaction of sorted-subset datasets, despite the large sequencing depth. Sampling was restricted to blood, and TCR repertoires in tissues likely differ from the TCR repertoires found in blood. About 4.5% of naive CD4, 3.5% of naive CD8, around 2.3% of memory CD4, and around 0.42% of memory CD8 clonotypes were shared across a few donors. Based on pairwise subsampling, the degree of clonotype sharing among donors was expected to be affected by sequencing depth. Because the study included only a small number of donors, the genetic and exposure-history diversity represented was limited. Compared with non-shared clonotypes, clonotypes shared by all four sorted-subset donors had higher generation probabilities.

For the CD8 naive samples, CD45RO-negative cells were positively selected for CCR7, yielding a CD45RA+CCR7+ population from which TemRA cells were excluded. Healthy HIV-negative adults with no recently reported acute infections or vaccinations were included as donors. Every donor was a Caucasian adult residing in Nashville, Tennessee, USA. Blood was collected by leukapheresis, and PBMCs were isolated by Ficoll-Histopaque density gradient centrifugation and then cryopreserved in liquid nitrogen vapor phase. Analytical flow cytometry was used to check the purity and quantity of each magnetically sorted T cell population. Genomic DNA was isolated from each sorted fraction and quantified by UV absorbance on a Nanodrop 2000c. Reading from cysteine to phenylalanine, the CDR3 counts 14 amino acids. The read is trimmed to its CDR3 DNA, 42 bases read in frame from base 1. At the junction V is shortened by 1 base and J by 8 bases; bases outside the gene matches: 6. According to the germline V gene, CDR1 reads SGDLS and CDR2 reads YYNGEE.

With regard to this clone: Its antigen target is currently unknown. Nothing much larger sits one base from this clone, and base qualities are not available.

Using the deep immunoSEQ assay, TCR CDR3 regions were amplified from genomic DNA by multiplex PCR. Extracted genomic DNA from each cell subset was distributed evenly across all wells of several immunoSEQ 96-well plates, and each plate was treated as a replicate. For sorted subsets, 200 to 250 ng of genomic DNA, equivalent to 25,000 to 35,000 T cell genomes, went into each replicate PCR. The purified libraries were quantified using a Qubit 3.0 fluorometer, sized with a Bioanalyzer 2100, and then quantified again using the KAPA Library Quantification kit. Every immunoSEQ 96-well plate was sequenced on a dedicated single-read 150-cycle Illumina NextSeq 550 flow cell. Processing in the source paper ran as follows. The immunoSEQ output contained only junctional sequences without quality scores, so filtering could not match that applied to full-length reads. To assign V/J genes and CDR3, sequences were annotated using PyIR, a Python wrapper for IgBLAST v1.9, with IMGT germline references. Reads were filtered out if the reads had weak V/J assignments (E-value above 1e-6), no CDR3, stop codons, out-of-frame junctions, or ambiguous translated residues. V3J clonotypes were defined by identical inferred V gene, J gene, and CDR3 amino acid sequence. To compute the percentage overlap between repertoires, the number of shared unique clonotypes was divided by the size of the smaller repertoire. Repertoire richness was assessed with RTK rarefaction, the Chao1 estimator, and Recon v2.1 estimates of unobserved clonotypes. For all TCRbeta clonotypes obtained by the gDNA method from four donors, generation probabilities were computed with OLGA. TCRdb carries this immuneACCESS record with in-frame sequences only. Its versions omit some clonotypes, under half of them owing to an unresolved V gene in the studies checked, with the rest unexplained. V, J and clone size derive from that table, while D and trimming were established from the DNA sequence. The sample table shows approximately 1.9 million clones, and roughly 95% are seen once. In total, the top ten clones hold about 1.6% of the sample.

The sequence was collected from a man aged 18 to 30 in good health. Some clones in this sample may be carry-over from other donors' samples. What was sequenced was naive CD8+ T cells from PBMCs. The cell subset or site label, read with the paper, signifies: CD45RA+CCR7+. This receptor chain uses TRBV9 and TRBJ1-2; TRBD1 lines up with 9 middle nucleotides. CDR3 sequence: CASSVPDRGRGYTF. The bases read TGTGCCAGCAGCGTACCGGACAGGGGAAGGGGCTACACCTTC. Beyond the CDR3, the reference TRBV9 and TRBJ1-2 genes provide the residues; the full variable domain reads: DSGVTQTPKHLITATGQRVTLRCSPRSGDLSVYWYQQSLDQGLQFLIQYYNGEERAKGNILERFSAQQFPDLHSELNLSSLELGDSALYFCASSVPDRGRGYTFGSGTRLTVV.